Listed here are 26 T cell receptor beta chains from one sample, sequenced in a study of CD8+CD57+ T cells in acquired aplastic anemia (dated by TCRdb to about 2018). TCRdb shows the sequencer as Illumina HiSeq 2000. Profiling of TCR beta VDJ combinations and CDR3 sequences used genomic DNA as the template. In-frame beta chains were kept once TCRdb had trimmed the public reads at Q25 with fastp and called clones with MiXCR. A single entry per CDR3 protein holds the most common genes and DNA from its merged rows. Across this sample there are some 410,000 distinct CDR3 sequences, with about two thirds seen only once. 4% of the sample goes to the ten largest clones. The specimen was sorted CD4+, CD8+, or CD8+CD57+ T cells (not recorded which) from PBMCs. These receptors originate from a human donor in good health, serving as a control.

Details on this clonotype: Because it lacks the conserved phenylalanine or tryptophan at the end, this CDR3 is likely a read error. The CDR3 bases are TGTGCCAGTACTACTGCCCAGACGGGGACAAAAAAGCAGTTCTAT. It codes for CASTTAQTGTKKQFY. This chain joins TRBV19 and TRBJ2-1, with D possibly matching TRBD1 (6 bases). Trimming removed 7 bases from V and 11 bases from J, with 24 bases in between. Germline CDR1 is LNHDA and CDR2 is SQIVND (reference sequence). The CDR3 extends over 15 amino acids.

A few counts support this clonotype. V usage is TRBV2 and J usage is TRBJ2-7, with 9 bases lining up with TRBD1. CDR3 length: 13 residues. Losses at the gene ends were 6 bases for V and 0 bases for J; bases not matched to a gene: 0. Germline V gives CDR1 SNHLY, CDR2 FYNNEI. The CDR3 region is CASRTGGSYEQYF. In nucleotides, the CDR3 is TGTGCCAGCAGGACAGGGGGCTCCTACGAGCAGTACTTC.

CDR3 residues: CASSLDVHGGDTQTF. DNA for the CDR3: TGTGCCAGCAGCTTAGACGTACACGGGGGGGATACGCAGACTTTC. The chain recombines TRBV7-6 with TRBJ2-6; 8 bases align to TRBD2. In germline, CDR1 is SGHVS, CDR2 FNYEAQ. V dropped 1 base and J dropped 18; count of bases not matched to a gene: 14. This CDR3 has 15 amino acids.

This clonotype was seen many times. This sequence joins TRBV10-3 and TRBJ2-3; 7 nucleotides agree with TRBD2. V shed 6 bases and J 1 base; nucleotides not matched to a gene: 7. This CDR3 region has 15 residues. CDR1 and CDR2 (germline): ENHRY, SYGVKD. CDR3 in amino acids: CAIRRGRGGTDTQYF. In DNA, the CDR3 is TGTGCCATCAGGCGGGGTCGGGGGGGCACAGATACGCAGTATTTT.

This clonotype came up many times. This chain connects TRBV2 to TRBJ1-5; D ambiguous. The germline V and J ends were trimmed by 6 bases and 4 bases, with 16 bases remaining between them. The CDR3 is 15 amino acids. Germline CDR1 is SNHLY and CDR2 is FYNNEI. DNA of the CDR3: TGTGCCAGCAGCCCGAACGGGGTTCAGAATCAGCCCCAGCATTTT. This gives the protein CASSPNGVQNQPQHF.

This clonotype was counted ten times or more. The chain links TRBV9 to TRBJ2-5; D possibly corresponds to TRBD1 (6 bases). Looked up from germline, CDR1 is SGDLS and CDR2 is YYNGEE. The V gene lost 8 bases and the J gene lost 7 bases, with 24 bases spanning the gap. This CDR3 spans 15 amino acids. CDR3 nucleotides: TGTGCCAGTACGACAGGTCAAGAGCTTTCGGGGACCCAGTACTTC. It specifies CASTTGQELSGTQYF.

The count of this clonotype is one. The chain uses TRBV12-3 or TRBV12-4 and TRBJ2-1; 11 positions match TRBD1. Germline trimming cut 3 bases from V and 7 bases from J; bases unmatched to any gene: 5. The CDR3 contains 15 residues. The CDR3, as DNA: TGTGCCAGCAGTTTCGGGACAGGGGGATTAAATGAGCAGTTCTTC. Protein: CASSFGTGGLNEQFF.

This clonotype was seen repeatedly, ten times or more. The chain employs TRBV19 and TRBJ2-7, with a weak D call TRBD2 (5 bases). The length of the CDR3 is 15 residues. Trimming pared 3 bases from V and 2 bases from J, leaving 14 bases between. CDR1 and CDR2 from the germline V gene are LNHDA and SQIVND (reference sequence). The CDR3 DNA reads as TGTGCCAGTAGTATGGGCGGAGAGGGAACCTACGAGCAGTACTTC. Encoded protein: CASSMGGEGTYEQYF.

This clonotype was observed many times. This chain links TRBV6-1 with TRBJ1-1, with D unclear. The CDR3 consists of 13 residues. CDR1 and CDR2 from the germline V gene are MNHNS and SASEGT. V was cut by 0 bases and J by 10 bases, with 12 bases left in between. The CDR3, as DNA: TGTGCCAGCAGTGAAGCTGGCAGGCGCCGAGCTTTCTTT. Its protein is CASSEAGRRRAFF.

Note on this clonotype: A read error may produce the germline difference seen at one junction end. This sequence joins TRBV5-5 and TRBJ2-3; perhaps TRBD1 as D (5 bases). The CDR3 totals 14 residues. In germline, CDR1 is SGHKS, CDR2 YYEKEE (reference sequence). The CDR3 is CASSFGANTEAHFF. The DNA for the CDR3 is TGTGCCAGCAGCTTTGGGGCGAACACTGAAGCTCACTTTTTT.

As for this clonotype: The junction differs from germline at one of its ends, possibly a read error. The chain employs TRBV5-1 and TRBJ2-7, with a tentative D call TRBD2 (5 bases). This CDR3 comprises 15 residues. Looked up from germline, CDR1 is SGHRS and CDR2 is YFSETQ. The CDR3 spells CASSRDDAGTYEQYF. DNA for the CDR3: TGTGCCAGCAGCAGAGACGATGCCGGGACCTACGAGCAGTACTTC.

Remarks on this clonotype: A junction end diverges from the germline sequence, so it may reflect a read error. In nucleotides, the CDR3 is TGTGCCAGCAGCCTGGAGACCGATAGCAATGGCCACACCTTC. Residues: CASSLETDSNGHTF. The gene calls are TRBV7-2 and TRBJ1-2; D is unresolved. This CDR3 contains 14 residues. Looked up from germline, CDR1 is SGHTA and CDR2 is FQGNSA.

The chain carries TRBV20-1 and TRBJ2-1; the match to TRBD2 covers 8 bases. Unmatched junction bases numbered 8, after V lost 3 bases and J lost 10 bases. CDR3 size: 13 residues. Germline V gene data show CDR1 as DFQATT and CDR2 as SNEGSKA (reference sequence). Here the CDR3 reads CSASGGGFKEQFF. The CDR3 DNA reads as TGCAGTGCTAGCGGGGGGGGATTCAAGGAGCAGTTCTTC.

This clonotype was found many times. The chain employs TRBV12-5 and TRBJ1-1, with a possible D match to TRBD1 (5 bases). This CDR3 region has 12 residues. CDR1 and CDR2 (germline): LGHNT, FRNRAP. The V end was cut by 6 bases, the J end by 7 bases, with 12 bases between. CDR3 nucleotides: TGTGCTAGTGGGCCCCCCGGGGGTGAAGCTTTCTTT. As protein: CASGPPGGEAFF.

Points on this clonotype: A much larger clone is a single base away; this may be a read error. This rearrangement joins TRBV4-3 to TRBJ2-2; possible D gene TRBD2, 5 bases. Germline V gene lookup returns CDR1 LGHNA and CDR2 YSLEER. CDR3 length: 13 residues. This chain's CDR3 is CASSQDRAGELSF. Written as DNA, the CDR3 is TGCGCCAGCAGCCAAGACCGGGCCGGGGAGCTGTCTTTT.

This clonotype came up a few times. The gene calls are TRBV19 and TRBJ2-3, with a weak D call TRBD2 (6 bases). V was cut by 1 base and J by 0 bases, with 8 bases left in between. The CDR3 extends over 15 amino acids. The germline gives CDR1 LNHDA, CDR2 SQIVND (reference sequence). The CDR3 here is CASSIVGGSTDTQYF. CDR3 DNA: TGTGCCAGTAGTATAGTGGGGGGAAGCACAGATACGCAGTATTTT. The entire variable domain, with the rest obtained from reference TRBV19 and TRBJ2-3, is as follows: DGGITQSPKYLFRKEGQNVTLSCEQNLNHDAMYWYRQDPGQGLRLIYYSQIVNDFQKGDIAEGYSVSREKKESFPLTVTSAQKNPTAFYLCASSIVGGSTDTQYFGPGTRLTVL.

This chain uses TRBV7-2 with TRBJ1-5, with 7 bases aligning to TRBD1. Germline loops: CDR1 SGHTA, CDR2 FQGNSA. The CDR3 extends over 15 amino acids. V gave up 4 bases and J gave up 11 bases; unmatched junction bases: 14. The DNA for the CDR3 is TGTGCCAGCAGCTCCAGAGGGGGCGGACAAGAGACCCAGCATTTT. Translation gives CASSSRGGGQETQHF.

The chain is built from TRBV12-3 or TRBV12-4 and TRBJ1-2; TRBD1 agrees at 8 bases. V was clipped by 3 bases and J by 8 bases; unmatched bases: 8. CDR3 length: 14 residues. The CDR3 here is CASSLSQGARGYTF. The CDR3 DNA reads TGTGCCAGCAGTTTGAGTCAGGGGGCGCGCGGCTACACCTTC.

The chain employs TRBV29-1 and TRBJ2-5, with a possible D match to TRBD2 (5 bases). V lost 7 bases and J 3 bases, leaving 21 bases between the germline ends. CDR1 is SQVTM and CDR2 is ANQGSEA in the germline V gene. The CDR3 is 15 amino acids. The CDR3 sequence is CSGDERGKREETQYF. The DNA of the CDR3 is TGCAGCGGTGATGAACGAGGGAAAAGGGAAGAGACCCAGTACTTC.

Remarks on this clonotype: At one boundary the junction diverges from the germline segment, which might be a read error. The V gene is TRBV7-8, the J gene TRBJ2-7; D is possibly TRBD2 (5 bases). Germline V gene sequence: CDR1 SGHVS, CDR2 FQNEAQ. This CDR3 is 13 amino acids long. In DNA form, the CDR3 reads TGTGCCAGCAGCTTAGAGGGAAACACCGGGGAGCTGTTC. Translating gives CASSLEGNTGELF.

J is TRBJ2-2 and V is TRBV7-6; 10 nucleotides line up with TRBD2. This CDR3 spans 16 amino acids. The trim removed 1 base at V and 6 bases at J, leaving 5 bases unmatched. Germline CDR1 reads SGHVS; CDR2 reads FNYEAQ. The CDR3 protein is CASSLVLAGAAGELFF. CDR3 nucleotide sequence: TGTGCCAGCAGCTTAGTGCTAGCGGGGGCCGCCGGGGAGCTGTTTTTT.

The chain combines TRBV19 with TRBJ2-5, with no clear D. CDR3 length: 13 amino acids. CDR1 LNHDA and CDR2 SQIVND come from the germline V gene (reference sequence). V gave up 6 bases and J gave up 5 bases, with 13 bases separating them. CDR3 protein: CASRDGLGETQYF. In DNA, the CDR3 is TGTGCCAGTAGAGACGGATTGGGGGAGACCCAGTACTTC.

In regard to this clonotype: At one end the junction does not follow the germline gene, possibly because of a read error. The chain is built from TRBV19 and TRBJ2-5; TRBD2 is a possible D gene (7 bases). Per germline, CDR1 LNHDA and CDR2 SQIVND (reference sequence). The CDR3 has 15 amino acids. CDR3 amino acids: CASSIVGGGQGTQYF. DNA for the CDR3: TGTGCCAGTAGCATAGTGGGGGGGGGCCAAGGGACCCAGTACTTC.

This sequence joins TRBV5-4 and TRBJ1-2, with no clear D. This CDR3 is built from 17 residues. V lost 0 bases, J lost 0 bases, and 15 bases lay in between. The germline V gene encodes CDR1 SGHNT and CDR2 YYREEE (reference sequence). This CDR3 reads CASSLALVPLANYGYTF. In DNA form, the CDR3 reads TGTGCCAGCAGCTTGGCCTTGGTCCCCTTAGCTAACTATGGCTACACCTTC.

Ten or more counts support this clonotype. This chain joins TRBV12-3 or TRBV12-4 and TRBJ1-6; tentative D call: TRBD1 (5 bases). V gave up 4 bases and J gave up 7 bases, with 11 bases separating them. The CDR3 contains 14 residues. This CDR3 is CASSSGTENSPLHF. DNA of the CDR3: TGTGCCAGCAGTTCTGGGACGGAGAATTCACCCCTCCACTTT.

Regarding this clonotype: The CDR3 does not end in the conserved phenylalanine or tryptophan, so this is likely a read error. The chain couples TRBV2 to TRBJ2-5, with 8 bases that match TRBD1. The length of the CDR3 is 14 residues. With V trimmed by 2 bases and J by 5 bases, 4 bases remained unmatched. Looked up from germline, CDR1 is SNHLY and CDR2 is FYNNEI. The CDR3 is CASSETTGGETQYL. CDR3 DNA sequence: TGTGCCAGCAGTGAAACCACAGGGGGTGAGACCCAGTACCTC.